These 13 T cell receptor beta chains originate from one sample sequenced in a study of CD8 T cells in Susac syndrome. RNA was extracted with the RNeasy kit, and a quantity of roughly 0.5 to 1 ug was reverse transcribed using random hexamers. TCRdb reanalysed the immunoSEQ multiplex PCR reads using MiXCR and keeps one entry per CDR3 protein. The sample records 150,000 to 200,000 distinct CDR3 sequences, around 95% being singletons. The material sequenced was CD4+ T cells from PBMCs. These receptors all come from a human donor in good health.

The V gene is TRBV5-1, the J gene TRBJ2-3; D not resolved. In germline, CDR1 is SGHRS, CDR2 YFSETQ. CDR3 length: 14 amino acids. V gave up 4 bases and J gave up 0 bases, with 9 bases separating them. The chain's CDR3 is CASSPRTSTDTQYF. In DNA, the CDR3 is TGCGCCAGCAGCCCAAGGACGAGCACAGATACGCAGTATTTT.

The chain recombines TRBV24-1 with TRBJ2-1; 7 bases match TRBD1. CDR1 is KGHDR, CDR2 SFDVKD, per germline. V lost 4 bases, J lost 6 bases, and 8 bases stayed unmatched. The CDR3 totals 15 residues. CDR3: CATSDRQGTVNEQFF. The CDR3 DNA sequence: TGTGCCACCAGTGACCGACAGGGTACGGTCAATGAGCAGTTCTTC.

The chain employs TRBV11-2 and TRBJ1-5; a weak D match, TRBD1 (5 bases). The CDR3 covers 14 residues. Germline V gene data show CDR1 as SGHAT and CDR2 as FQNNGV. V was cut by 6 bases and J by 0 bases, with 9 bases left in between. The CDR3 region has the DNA TGTGCCAGCAGTCGGGGCTATAGCAATCAGCCCCAGCATTTT. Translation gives CASSRGYSNQPQHF.

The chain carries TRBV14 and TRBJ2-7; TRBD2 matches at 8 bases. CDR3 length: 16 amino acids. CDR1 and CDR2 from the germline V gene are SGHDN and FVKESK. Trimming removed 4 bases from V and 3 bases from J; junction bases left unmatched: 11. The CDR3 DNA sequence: TGTGCCAGCAGCCCTCTTGTAGGCGGGGGGTTCTACGAGCAGTACTTC. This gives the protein CASSPLVGGGFYEQYF.

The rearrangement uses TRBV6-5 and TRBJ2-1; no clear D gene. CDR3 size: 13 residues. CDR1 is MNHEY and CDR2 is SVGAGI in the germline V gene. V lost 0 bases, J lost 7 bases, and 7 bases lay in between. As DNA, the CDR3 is TGTGCCAGCAGTTACTCGAAGGCTAATGAGCAGTTCTTC. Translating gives CASSYSKANEQFF.

CDR3 sequence (DNA): TGTGCCAGCAGTGAAGGCCGGCAGGGATATGGCTACACCTTC. Protein sequence: CASSEGRQGYGYTF. The chain carries TRBV6-1 and TRBJ1-2; TRBD1 is a possible D gene (5 bases). Trimming pared 1 base from V and 5 bases from J, leaving 11 bases between. Germline values: CDR1 MNHNS, CDR2 SASEGT. The CDR3 sequence is 14 residues long.

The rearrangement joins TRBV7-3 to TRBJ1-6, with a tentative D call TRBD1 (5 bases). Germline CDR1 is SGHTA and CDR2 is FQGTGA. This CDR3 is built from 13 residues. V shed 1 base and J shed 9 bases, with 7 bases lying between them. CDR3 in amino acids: CASSLRQGSPLHF. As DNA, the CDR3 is TGTGCCAGCAGCTTAAGGCAGGGTTCACCCCTCCACTTT.

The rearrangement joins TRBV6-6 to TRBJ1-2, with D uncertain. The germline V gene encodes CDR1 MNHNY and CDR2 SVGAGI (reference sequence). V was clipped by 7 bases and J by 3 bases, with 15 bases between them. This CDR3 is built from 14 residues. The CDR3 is CASTPDRGDYGYTF. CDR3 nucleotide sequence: TGTGCCAGCACCCCAGATCGAGGAGACTATGGCTACACCTTC.

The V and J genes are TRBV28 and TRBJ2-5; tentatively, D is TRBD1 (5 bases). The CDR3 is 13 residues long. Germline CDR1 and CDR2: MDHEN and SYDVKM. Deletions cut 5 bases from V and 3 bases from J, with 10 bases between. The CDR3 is CASSRQLEETQYF. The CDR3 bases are TGTGCCAGCAGTAGACAGCTGGAAGAGACCCAGTACTTC. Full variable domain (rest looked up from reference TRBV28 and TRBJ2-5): DVKVTQSSRYLVKRTGEKVFLECVQDMDHENMFWYRQDPGLGLRLIYFSYDVKMKEKGDIPEGYSVSREKKERFSLILESASTNQTSMYLCASSRQLEETQYFGPGTRLLVL.

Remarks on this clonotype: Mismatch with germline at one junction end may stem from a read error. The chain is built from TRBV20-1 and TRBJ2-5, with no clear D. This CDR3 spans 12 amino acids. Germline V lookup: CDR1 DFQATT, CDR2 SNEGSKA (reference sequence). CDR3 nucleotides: TGCAGTGTTAGACCGGAACAAGAGACCCAGTACTTC. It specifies CSVRPEQETQYF.

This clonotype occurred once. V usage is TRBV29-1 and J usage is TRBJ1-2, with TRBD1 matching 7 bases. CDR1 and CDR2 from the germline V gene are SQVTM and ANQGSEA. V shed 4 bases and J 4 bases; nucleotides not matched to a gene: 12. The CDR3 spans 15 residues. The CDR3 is CSVGPTAGQIYGYTF. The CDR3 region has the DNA TGCAGCGTTGGACCCACTGCGGGACAGATCTATGGCTACACCTTC.

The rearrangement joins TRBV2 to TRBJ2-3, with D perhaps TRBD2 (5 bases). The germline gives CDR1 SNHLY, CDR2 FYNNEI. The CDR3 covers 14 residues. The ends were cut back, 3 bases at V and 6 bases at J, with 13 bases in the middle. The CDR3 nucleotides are TGTGCCAGCAGTGAGCTCCACCAGCGGGATACGCAGTATTTT. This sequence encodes CASSELHQRDTQYF.

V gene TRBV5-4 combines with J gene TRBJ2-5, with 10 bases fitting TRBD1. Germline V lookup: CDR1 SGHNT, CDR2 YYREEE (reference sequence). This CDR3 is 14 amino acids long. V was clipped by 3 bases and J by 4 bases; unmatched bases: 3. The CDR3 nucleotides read TGTGCCAGCAGCTACCGGGACAGGGGAGAGACCCAGTACTTC. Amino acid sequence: CASSYRDRGETQYF. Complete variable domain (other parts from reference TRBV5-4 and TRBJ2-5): ETGVTQSPTHLIKTRGQQVTLRCSSQSGHNTVSWYQQALGQGPQFIFQYYREEENGRGNFPPRFSGLQFPNYSSELNVNALELDDSALYLCASSYRDRGETQYFGPGTRLLVL.